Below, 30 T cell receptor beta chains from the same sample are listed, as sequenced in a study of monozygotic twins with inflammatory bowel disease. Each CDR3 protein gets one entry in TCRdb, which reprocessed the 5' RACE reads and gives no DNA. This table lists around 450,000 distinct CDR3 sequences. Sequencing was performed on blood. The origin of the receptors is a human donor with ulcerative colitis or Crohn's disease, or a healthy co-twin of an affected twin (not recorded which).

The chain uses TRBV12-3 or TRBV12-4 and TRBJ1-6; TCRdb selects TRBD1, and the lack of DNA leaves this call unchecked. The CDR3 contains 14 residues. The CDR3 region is CASSLGGQGSPLHF.

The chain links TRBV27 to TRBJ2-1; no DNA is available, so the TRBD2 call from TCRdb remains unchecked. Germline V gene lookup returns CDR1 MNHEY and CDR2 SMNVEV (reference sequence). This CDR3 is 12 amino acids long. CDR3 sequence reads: CASTNEGNEQFF.

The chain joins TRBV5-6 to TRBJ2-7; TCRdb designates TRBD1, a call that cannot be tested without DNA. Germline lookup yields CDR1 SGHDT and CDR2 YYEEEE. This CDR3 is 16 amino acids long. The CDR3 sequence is CASTQIVAGGVYEQYF. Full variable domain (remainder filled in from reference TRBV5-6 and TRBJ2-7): DAGVTQSPTHLIKTRGQQVTLRCSPKSGHDTVSWYQQALGQGPQFIFQYYEEEERQRGNFPDRFSGHQFPNYSSELNVNALLLGDSALYLCASTQIVAGGVYEQYFGPGTRLTVT.

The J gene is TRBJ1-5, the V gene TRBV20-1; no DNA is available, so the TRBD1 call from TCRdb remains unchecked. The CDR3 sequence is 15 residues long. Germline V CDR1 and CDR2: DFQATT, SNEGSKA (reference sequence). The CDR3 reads CSARETGGSNQPQHF.

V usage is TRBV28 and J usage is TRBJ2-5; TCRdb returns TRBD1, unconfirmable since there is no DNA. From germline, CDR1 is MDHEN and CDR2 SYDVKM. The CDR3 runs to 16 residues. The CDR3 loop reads CASRRDRGGGRETQYF. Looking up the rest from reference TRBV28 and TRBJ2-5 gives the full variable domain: DVKVTQSSRYLVKRTGEKVFLECVQDMDHENMFWYRQDPGLGLRLIYFSYDVKMKEKGDIPEGYSVSREKKERFSLILESASTNQTSMYLCASRRDRGGGRETQYFGPGTRLLVL.

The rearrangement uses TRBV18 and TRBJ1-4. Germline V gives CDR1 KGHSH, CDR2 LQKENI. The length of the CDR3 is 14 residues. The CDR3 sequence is CASSPLGGTEKLFF.

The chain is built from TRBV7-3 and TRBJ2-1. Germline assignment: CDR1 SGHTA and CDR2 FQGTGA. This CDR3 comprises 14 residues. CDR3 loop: CASSLRMTSNEQFF.

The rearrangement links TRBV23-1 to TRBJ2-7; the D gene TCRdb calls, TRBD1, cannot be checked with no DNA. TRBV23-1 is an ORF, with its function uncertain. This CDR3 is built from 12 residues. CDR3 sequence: CASRPCSYEQYF.

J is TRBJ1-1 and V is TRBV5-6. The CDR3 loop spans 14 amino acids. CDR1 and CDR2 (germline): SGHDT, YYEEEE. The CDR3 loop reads CASSLGGSSTEAFF.

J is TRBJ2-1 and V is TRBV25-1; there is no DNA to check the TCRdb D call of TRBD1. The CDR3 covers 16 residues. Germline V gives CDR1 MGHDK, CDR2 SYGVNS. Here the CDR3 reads CASSLSGTGARNEQFF. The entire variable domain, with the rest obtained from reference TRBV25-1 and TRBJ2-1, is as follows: EADIYQTPRYLVIGTGKKITLECSQTMGHDKMYWYQQDPGMELHLIHYSYGVNSTEKGDLSSESTVSRIRTEHFPLTLESARPSHTSQYLCASSLSGTGARNEQFFGPGTRLTVL.

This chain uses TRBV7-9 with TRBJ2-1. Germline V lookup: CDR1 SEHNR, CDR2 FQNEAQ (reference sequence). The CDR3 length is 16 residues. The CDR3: CASSFFGSSAYNEQFF.

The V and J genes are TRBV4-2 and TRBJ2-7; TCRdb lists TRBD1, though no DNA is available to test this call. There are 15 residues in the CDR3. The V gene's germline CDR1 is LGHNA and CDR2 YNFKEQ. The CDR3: CASSQETGQRTEQYF.

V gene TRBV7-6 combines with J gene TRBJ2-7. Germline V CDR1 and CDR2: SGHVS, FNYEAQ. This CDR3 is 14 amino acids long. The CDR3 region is CASSLWGTSYEQYF.

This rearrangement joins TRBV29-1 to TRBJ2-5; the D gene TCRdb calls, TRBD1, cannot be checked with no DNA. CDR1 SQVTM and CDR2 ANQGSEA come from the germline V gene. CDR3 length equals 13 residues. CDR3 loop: CSVRQGASETQYF. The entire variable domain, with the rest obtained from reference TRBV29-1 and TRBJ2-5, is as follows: SAVISQKPSRDICQRGTSLTIQCQVDSQVTMMFWYRQQPGQSLTLIATANQGSEATYESGFVIDKFPISRPNLTFSTLTVSNMSPEDSSIYLCSVRQGASETQYFGPGTRLLVL.

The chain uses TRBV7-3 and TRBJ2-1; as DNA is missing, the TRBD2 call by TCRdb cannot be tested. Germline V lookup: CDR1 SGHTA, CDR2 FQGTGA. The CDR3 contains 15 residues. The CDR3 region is CASSPGTSEYNEQFF.

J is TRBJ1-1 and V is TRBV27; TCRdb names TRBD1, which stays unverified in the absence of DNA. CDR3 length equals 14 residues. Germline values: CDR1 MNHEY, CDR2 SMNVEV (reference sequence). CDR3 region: CASSFTEKGTLAFF.

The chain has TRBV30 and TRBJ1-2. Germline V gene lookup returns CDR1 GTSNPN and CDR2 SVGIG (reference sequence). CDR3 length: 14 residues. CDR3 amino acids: CAWSLWTASYGYTF.

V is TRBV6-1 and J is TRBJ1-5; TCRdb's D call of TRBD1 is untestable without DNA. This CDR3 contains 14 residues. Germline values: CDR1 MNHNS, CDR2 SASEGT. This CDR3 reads CASSRAGGYQPQHF.

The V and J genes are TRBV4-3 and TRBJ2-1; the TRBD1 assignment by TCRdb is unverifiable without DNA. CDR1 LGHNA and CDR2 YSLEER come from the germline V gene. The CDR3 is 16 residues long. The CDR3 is CASSQETGQGANEQFF.

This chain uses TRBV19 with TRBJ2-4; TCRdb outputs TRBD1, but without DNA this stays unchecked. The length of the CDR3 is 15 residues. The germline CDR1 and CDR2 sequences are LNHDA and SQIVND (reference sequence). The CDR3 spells CASSDGALAKNIQYF. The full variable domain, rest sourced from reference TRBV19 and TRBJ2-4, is DGGITQSPKYLFRKEGQNVTLSCEQNLNHDAMYWYRQDPGQGLRLIYYSQIVNDFQKGDIAEGYSVSREKKESFPLTVTSAQKNPTAFYLCASSDGALAKNIQYFGAGTRLSVL.

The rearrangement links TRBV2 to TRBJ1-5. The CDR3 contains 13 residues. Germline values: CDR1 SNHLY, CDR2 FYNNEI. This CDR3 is CASSERSNQPQHF.

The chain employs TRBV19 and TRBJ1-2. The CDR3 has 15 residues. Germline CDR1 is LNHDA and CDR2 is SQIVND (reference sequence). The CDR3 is CASSAHTDWSDGYTF. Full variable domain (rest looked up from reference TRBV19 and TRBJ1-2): DGGITQSPKYLFRKEGQNVTLSCEQNLNHDAMYWYRQDPGQGLRLIYYSQIVNDFQKGDIAEGYSVSREKKESFPLTVTSAQKNPTAFYLCASSAHTDWSDGYTFGSGTRLTVV.

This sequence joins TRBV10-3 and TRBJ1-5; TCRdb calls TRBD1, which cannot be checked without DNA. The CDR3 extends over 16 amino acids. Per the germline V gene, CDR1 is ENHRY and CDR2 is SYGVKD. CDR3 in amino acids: CAIREGTGGSNQPQHF.

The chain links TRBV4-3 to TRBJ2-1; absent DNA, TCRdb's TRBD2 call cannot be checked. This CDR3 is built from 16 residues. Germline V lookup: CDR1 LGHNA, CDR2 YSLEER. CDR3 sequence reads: CASSPHGGLGDNEQFF.

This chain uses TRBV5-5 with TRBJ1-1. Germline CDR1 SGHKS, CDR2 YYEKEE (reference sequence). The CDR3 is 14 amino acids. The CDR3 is CASSLEPANTEAFF.

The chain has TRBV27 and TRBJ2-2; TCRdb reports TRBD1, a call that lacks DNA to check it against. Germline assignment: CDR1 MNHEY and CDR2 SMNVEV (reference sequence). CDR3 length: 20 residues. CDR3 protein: CASSLSRPLTGGEVAGELFF.

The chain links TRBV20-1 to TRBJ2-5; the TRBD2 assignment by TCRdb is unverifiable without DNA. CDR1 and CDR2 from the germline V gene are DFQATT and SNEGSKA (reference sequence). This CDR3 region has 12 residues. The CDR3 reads CSPRDFQETQYF.

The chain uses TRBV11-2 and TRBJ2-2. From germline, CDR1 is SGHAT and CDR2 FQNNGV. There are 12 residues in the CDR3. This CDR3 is CASGSSSGELFF.

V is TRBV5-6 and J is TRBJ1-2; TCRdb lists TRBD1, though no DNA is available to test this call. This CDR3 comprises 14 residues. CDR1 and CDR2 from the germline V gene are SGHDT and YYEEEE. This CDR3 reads CASSSDREGYGYTF.

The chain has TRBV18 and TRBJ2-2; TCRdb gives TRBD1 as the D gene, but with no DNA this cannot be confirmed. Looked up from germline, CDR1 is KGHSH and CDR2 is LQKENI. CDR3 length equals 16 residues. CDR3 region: CASSLYISRQTGELFF.